This TCR beta chain originates from a study of blood T cell repertoires in COVID-19 (dated by TCRdb to the early 2020s). At the level of the whole study: The collaborator samples originated in the United States, Italy and Spain and spanned the acute and convalescent phases of COVID-19. HLA class I and class II types, where available, came from metadata supplied by the sample provider rather than from assay-based typing. Deeply sampled blood TCRbeta repertoires from subjects exposed to, actively infected with, or recovered from COVID-19 were included in the dataset. The sample metadata nearly always contained a de-identified subject ID, COVID-19 status, age in years and sex. The prospective study material was composed of cDNA or gDNA derived from T cells, B-cell-depleted T cells, or PBMCs. The repertoires were released in a freely available public database intended as a resource for research on the immune response to SARS-CoV-2. Samples came from the ongoing ImmuneRACE study (first 160 participants) plus 1,254 subjects from 6 global collaborators. Overall study results and their limits: How much clinical and demographic metadata was included differed by source and by participant, and the metadata was provided uncurated.

As encoded in the germline V gene, CDR1 is SGHTA while CDR2 is FQGTGA. From the cysteine up to the phenylalanine, the CDR3 has a length of 13 residues. Only CDR3 DNA remains: 39 bases, in frame from the first base. V and J are trimmed by 5 bases and 6 bases, and the gene matches miss 3 bases of the junction. Concerning this clone: The antigen it recognizes is unknown. No qualities accompany the bases; no much larger clone lies one base away.

Collaborating institutions collected whole blood in K2EDTA tubes following their own protocols. Collaborator samples were shipped for TCRbeta analysis as frozen whole blood, isolated PBMCs, or DNA extracted from either sample type. TCRbeta CDR3 regions were amplified from genomic DNA using the immunoSEQ Assay, a bias-controlled multiplex PCR. In the paper's pipeline: The number of nucleated cells in each sample was estimated by amplification of reference gene primers within the assay. To quantify the absolute abundance of each unique TCRbeta CDR3 rearrangement, sequence reads were collapsed and filtered. For each sample, productive Simpson clonality was calculated as the square root of Simpson's diversity index across productive rearrangements. The clones in this table, taken by TCRdb from immuneACCESS, are in-frame only. Not every clone is retained; where verified, under half of the shortfall comes from an unresolved V gene, and the cause of the rest is unknown. The V and J calls and clone size are taken from that table; D and trimming were inferred from the DNA. The sample table contains about 210,000 clones; only one count was recorded for about 89% of them. 4% to 5.5% of the sample goes to the ten largest clones.

The chain was built from TRBV7-3 and TRBJ1-2; the junction holds 10 bases that match TRBD1. The source material was peripheral blood. This clonotype originated in a middle-aged woman with acute or convalescent COVID-19. Here the CDR3 is given as CASSQTGGNGYTF. The DNA reads as follows: TGTGCCAGCAGCCAGACAGGGGGCAATGGCTACACCTTC.